This TCR beta chain was captured by sequencing in a study of T cell changes during pregnancy in multiple sclerosis. Profiling relied on immunoSEQ multiplex PCR, and the TCRdb table lists in-frame clones only, not all of them. There are about 39,000 clones in the sample; about 94% occur only once, and under 2% lies in the top ten. The CDR3 totals 15 residues. J gave up 8 bases and V 1 base, and 8 bases lay outside the gene matches. Germline V lookup: CDR1 MDHEN, CDR2 SYDVKM. The chain links TRBV28 to TRBJ2-1; 7 bases fit TRBD2. The source of this sequence is a female donor with multiple sclerosis, enrolled in a pregnancy study. This material consisted of peripheral blood, taken in the third trimester of pregnancy. Written as DNA, the CDR3 is TGTGCCAGCAGTTTATTCCCGACTAGCAGCTATGAGCAGTTCTTC. Its translation is CASSLFPTSSYEQFF. The full variable domain, completed using reference TRBV28 and TRBJ2-1, is DVKVTQSSRYLVKRTGEKVFLECVQDMDHENMFWYRQDPGLGLRLIYFSYDVKMKEKGDIPEGYSVSREKKERFSLILESASTNQTSMYLCASSLFPTSSYEQFFGPGTRLTVL.